A single sample is the source of the 31 T cell receptor beta chains below, sequenced in a study of cytomegalovirus exposure and HLA in healthy donors. This PCR relied on a set of 60 Vbeta primers and 13 Jbeta primers. Assay: immunoSEQ multiplex PCR; the TCRdb copy retains only in-frame clones and omits some. The sample records 110,000 to 150,000 clones, 75% to 80% being singletons. Sample: PBMCs. The source is a young woman in good health and CMV-seronegative.

The chain uses TRBV6-6 and TRBJ1-3; tentatively, D is TRBD1 (6 bases). The germline V gene has CDR1 MNHNY and CDR2 SVGAGI (reference sequence). V dropped 0 bases and J dropped 2 bases, with 11 bases sitting between them. CDR3 length: 16 amino acids. The CDR3 is CASSYSGASTGNTIYF. In nucleotides, the CDR3 is TGTGCCAGCAGTTACTCGGGGGCTTCAACTGGAAACACCATATATTTT.

In this sample, this clone turned up once. This chain connects TRBV27 to TRBJ2-7; D is unresolved. The CDR3 length is 13 residues. V lost 5 bases and J 0 bases, leaving 8 bases between the germline ends. Germline V CDR1 and CDR2: MNHEY, SMNVEV (reference sequence). CDR3 sequence reads: CASSNQASYEQYF. The CDR3 coding sequence is TGTGCCAGCAGTAATCAGGCCTCCTACGAGCAGTACTTC.

The chain employs TRBV7-3 and TRBJ2-1; TRBD2 aligns across 9 bases. Trimming removed 3 bases from V and 7 bases from J; junction bases left unmatched: 7. Germline V gives CDR1 SGHTA, CDR2 FQGTGA. The CDR3 sequence is 15 residues long. The DNA of the CDR3 is TGTGCCAGCAGCTTTGTGGCGGGGGGGGAAAATGAGCAGTTCTTC. It is translated as CASSFVAGGENEQFF.

V and J are TRBV7-8 and TRBJ2-3, with a tentative D call TRBD1 (5 bases). Germline CDR1 is SGHVS and CDR2 is FQNEAQ. Trimming stripped 4 bases from V and 0 bases from J, with 29 bases between. The CDR3 is made up of 21 amino acids. CDR3 in amino acids: CASSSPTRAQAVTVSTDTQYF. The CDR3 DNA sequence: TGTGCCAGCAGCTCCCCAACCCGTGCACAGGCTGTCACCGTTAGCACAGATACGCAGTATTTT.

The chain recombines TRBV15 with TRBJ2-7; 7 bases match TRBD2. Germline CDR1 is LNHNV and CDR2 is YYDKDF (reference sequence). After removal of 1 base from V and 4 bases from J, the junction contained 16 bases not matched to a gene. The CDR3 sequence is 18 residues long. CDR3: CATSRALPGETSRYEQYF. In nucleotides, the CDR3 is TGTGCCACCAGCAGAGCATTGCCCGGGGAGACTAGCAGGTACGAGCAGTACTTC.

The chain recombines TRBV27 with TRBJ1-2, with 9 bases that match TRBD1. The CDR3 runs to 15 residues. Trimming cost V 6 bases and J 2 bases; bases outside gene matches: 7. Looked up from germline, CDR1 is MNHEY and CDR2 is SMNVEV (reference sequence). The CDR3 is CASSLGQGRNYGYTF. CDR3 nucleotide sequence: TGTGCCAGCAGCTTGGGACAGGGAAGGAACTATGGCTACACCTTC.

The rearrangement joins TRBV19 to TRBJ2-7, with a weak D call TRBD1 (6 bases). From germline, CDR1 is LNHDA and CDR2 SQIVND (reference sequence). Trimming pared 5 bases from V and 0 bases from J, leaving 14 bases between. The CDR3 consists of 15 residues. The CDR3 sequence is CASSPTGAYSYEQYF. In nucleotides, the CDR3 is TGTGCCAGTAGTCCGACAGGAGCATACTCCTACGAGCAGTACTTC.

The J gene is TRBJ2-6, the V gene TRBV16; 7 nucleotides align to TRBD1. Germline V gene lookup returns CDR1 KGHSY and CDR2 FQNENV. V was pared by 5 bases and J by 0 bases, with 7 bases of the junction left unmatched. The CDR3 is 17 residues long. The CDR3 region is CASSGRQGHSGANVLTF. In DNA, the CDR3 is TGTGCCAGCAGCGGACGACAGGGCCACTCTGGGGCCAACGTCCTGACTTTC.

The gene calls are TRBV6-6 and TRBJ1-5; a weak D match, TRBD1 (6 bases). Germline CDR1 reads MNHNY; CDR2 reads SVGAGI (reference sequence). Trimming took 2 bases from V and 2 from J, leaving 13 bases between them. This CDR3 region has 16 residues. The CDR3 region is CASSYGPGVGNQPQHF. CDR3 in DNA: TGTGCCAGCAGTTACGGGCCAGGGGTGGGCAATCAGCCCCAGCATTTT.

The rearrangement links TRBV6-5 to TRBJ1-1, with TRBD1 as a possible D gene (5 bases). The CDR3 contains 13 residues. Trimming cost V 1 base and J 10 bases, with 13 bases left between them. Germline V CDR1 and CDR2: MNHEY, SVGAGI. The CDR3 is CASSYLEGQRAFF. The CDR3 bases are TGTGCCAGCAGTTACTTAGAAGGACAAAGAGCTTTCTTT.

This clone is a singleton in its sample. V usage is TRBV7-2 and J usage is TRBJ1-6, with TRBD1 as a possible D gene (6 bases). This CDR3 spans 16 amino acids. V lost 3 bases and J lost 6, with 15 bases in between. CDR1 is SGHTA, CDR2 FQGNSA, per germline. The CDR3 reads CASSFGPGTLNSPLHF. The CDR3 DNA reads TGTGCCAGCAGCTTTGGCCCCGGGACACTTAATTCACCCCTCCACTTT. Full variable domain (outside the CDR3, taken from reference TRBV7-2 and TRBJ1-6): GAGVSQSPSNKVTEKGKDVELRCDPISGHTALYWYRQSLGQGLEFLIYFQGNSAPDKSGLPSDRFSAERTGGSVSTLTIQRTQQEDSAVYLCASSFGPGTLNSPLHFGNGTRLTVT.

This clone turned up a few times. The chain combines TRBV2 with TRBJ1-6; weak D call: TRBD1 (6 bases). V was cut by 8 bases and J by 1 base, with 9 bases left in between. Germline V gene lookup returns CDR1 SNHLY and CDR2 FYNNEI. The CDR3 contains 14 residues. The CDR3 is CASGTGSYNSPLHF. CDR3 in DNA: TGTGCCAGCGGAACAGGGTCCTATAATTCACCCCTCCACTTT.

V usage is TRBV14 and J usage is TRBJ1-3, with D unclear. Germline CDR1 SGHDN, CDR2 FVKESK. Trimming cost V 2 bases and J 1 base, with 15 bases left between them. The CDR3 covers 17 residues. CDR3 nucleotides: TGTGCCAGCAGCCAAACCCCCCTGCGGAGTTCTGGAAACACCATATATTTT. Protein product: CASSQTPLRSSGNTIYF.

The V and J genes are TRBV2 and TRBJ1-6, with TRBD1 identical over 10 bases. Germline V gene sequence: CDR1 SNHLY, CDR2 FYNNEI. The length of the CDR3 is 15 residues. J was trimmed by 8 bases and V by 6 bases; bases with no gene match: 7. The CDR3 region is CASSPTGGRDSPLHF. The CDR3 coding sequence is TGTGCCAGCAGCCCGACAGGGGGCCGGGATTCACCCCTCCACTTT. Complete variable domain (other parts from reference TRBV2 and TRBJ1-6): EPEVTQTPSHQVTQMGQEVILRCVPISNHLYFYWYRQILGQKVEFLVSFYNNEISEKSEIFDDQFSVERPDGSNFTLKIRSTKLEDSAMYFCASSPTGGRDSPLHFGNGTRLTVT.

The V call is TRBV10-2, the J call TRBJ1-1; D remains unclear. CDR1 and CDR2 from the germline V gene are WSHSY and SAAADI. Trimming left V 0 bases short and J 11 bases short, with 10 bases between. This CDR3 region has 12 residues. This chain's CDR3 is CASSESAISAFF. The DNA of the CDR3 is TGCGCCAGCAGTGAGTCCGCTATTTCGGCTTTCTTT.

The chain employs TRBV19 and TRBJ1-1, with unresolved D. The CDR3 runs 14 residues. Germline-derived CDR1 and CDR2 are LNHDA and SQIVND (reference sequence). V was trimmed by 1 base and J by 0 bases, leaving 6 bases between them. CDR3 sequence reads: CASSIGYMNTEAFF. The CDR3 bases are TGTGCCAGTAGTATAGGTTACATGAACACTGAAGCTTTCTTT.

This clone was observed a single time. The chain employs TRBV6-5 and TRBJ2-7; 8 bases align to TRBD1. The J segment lost 5 bases and the V segment lost 0 bases, leaving 6 bases of the junction unmatched. Germline CDR1 reads MNHEY; CDR2 reads SVGAGI. This CDR3 comprises 15 residues. In DNA form, the CDR3 reads TGTGCCAGCAGTTACTCCAGACAGGGGAACCACGAGCAGTACTTC. It translates to CASSYSRQGNHEQYF.

This clone was detected once. V and J are TRBV19 and TRBJ2-5, with 12 bases lining up with TRBD1. The germline gives CDR1 LNHDA, CDR2 SQIVND (reference sequence). The trim removed 6 bases at V and 9 bases at J, leaving 8 bases unmatched. CDR3 length equals 14 residues. The CDR3 region is CASSAGQGAFPQYF. The CDR3 coding sequence is TGTGCCAGTAGCGCGGGACAGGGGGCCTTTCCCCAGTACTTC.

This chain joins TRBV4-3 and TRBJ1-1, with no clear D. The CDR3 covers 16 residues. V was pared by 0 bases and J by 5 bases, with 16 bases between. Per germline, CDR1 LGHNA and CDR2 YSLEER. The CDR3 reads CASSQDWGGERTEAFF. CDR3 coding DNA: TGCGCCAGCAGCCAAGATTGGGGTGGGGAGAGGACTGAAGCTTTCTTT.

The chain couples TRBV10-3 to TRBJ1-2; the D is unclear. The CDR3 covers 14 residues. The V gene lost 0 bases and the J gene lost 0 bases, with 5 bases spanning the gap. The germline V gene has CDR1 ENHRY and CDR2 SYGVKD. CDR3 sequence (DNA): TGTGCCATCAGTGAGTCGTCTGCTAACTATGGCTACACCTTC. This encodes CAISESSANYGYTF.

This clone was recorded a few times. V usage is TRBV9 and J usage is TRBJ2-2, with 8 bases lining up with TRBD2. Germline loops: CDR1 SGDLS, CDR2 YYNGEE. Trimming cost V 0 bases and J 2 bases; bases outside gene matches: 6. The CDR3 is 17 amino acids. The CDR3 region is CASSVAKSGGNTGELFF. CDR3 sequence (DNA): TGTGCCAGCAGCGTAGCTAAGAGCGGGGGAAACACCGGGGAGCTGTTTTTT. Looking up the rest from reference TRBV9 and TRBJ2-2 gives the full variable domain: DSGVTQTPKHLITATGQRVTLRCSPRSGDLSVYWYQQSLDQGLQFLIQYYNGEERAKGNILERFSAQQFPDLHSELNLSSLELGDSALYFCASSVAKSGGNTGELFFGEGSRLTVL.

The rearrangement links TRBV18 to TRBJ1-4, with no clear D. This CDR3 is 14 amino acids long. Trimming pared 3 bases from V and 3 bases from J, leaving 8 bases between. CDR1 and CDR2 (germline): KGHSH, LQKENI. The CDR3 nucleotides read TGTGCCAGCTCACCTCCCACAGCTAATGAAAAACTGTTTTTT. It specifies CASSPPTANEKLFF.

CDR3 region: CASSLGTGMNTGELFF. In DNA, the CDR3 is TGCGCCAGCAGCTTGGGGACAGGGATGAACACCGGGGAGCTGTTTTTT. V is TRBV5-1 and J is TRBJ2-2; TRBD1 agrees at 8 bases. The J segment lost 1 base and the V segment lost 0 bases, leaving 2 bases of the junction unmatched. The CDR3 covers 16 residues. The V gene's germline CDR1 is SGHRS and CDR2 YFSETQ.

This rearrangement joins TRBV4-3 to TRBJ1-1, with unresolved D. The CDR3 is 13 amino acids. Deletions cut 1 base from V and 2 bases from J, with 5 bases between. Germline CDR1 reads LGHNA; CDR2 reads YSLEER. For the CDR3, the DNA is TGCGCCAGCAGCCAAGGAGTAAACACTGAAGCTTTCTTT. Translation gives CASSQGVNTEAFF.

This clone was detected once. The chain is built from TRBV7-8 and TRBJ1-1; D gene uncertain. Trimming took off 2 bases at V and 1 base at J, with 17 bases between the two ends. Germline V gene sequence: CDR1 SGHVS, CDR2 FQNEAQ. This CDR3 contains 17 residues. For the CDR3, the DNA is TGTGCCAGCAGCTTAAAAAGGGAGGGTAGGCGGAACACTGAAGCTTTCTTT. Encoded protein: CASSLKREGRRNTEAFF. The full variable domain, its missing parts supplied by reference TRBV7-8 and TRBJ1-1, is GAGVSQSPRYKVAKRGQDVALRCDPISGHVSLFWYQQALGQGPEFLTYFQNEAQLDKSGLPSDRFFAERPEGSVSTLKIQRTQQEDSAVYLCASSLKREGRRNTEAFFGQGTRLTVV.

The rearrangement links TRBV4-1 to TRBJ1-3, with D perhaps matching TRBD1 (6 bases). V was shortened by 3 bases and J by 0 bases, with 15 bases between the two germline ends. The CDR3 length is 17 residues. In germline, CDR1 is MGHRA, CDR2 YSYEKL. CDR3 sequence reads: CASSQGLGQTSGNTIYF. The CDR3, as DNA: TGCGCCAGCAGCCAGGGCCTGGGACAAACCTCTGGAAACACCATATATTTT.

V gene TRBV5-6 combines with J gene TRBJ2-2; the D gene is possibly TRBD1 (6 bases). This CDR3 spans 16 amino acids. Germline values: CDR1 SGHDT, CDR2 YYEEEE. V was shortened by 3 bases and J by 0 bases, with 12 bases between the two germline ends. In DNA, the CDR3 is TGTGCCAGCAGCTGGACCGGGACATCGAACACCGGGGAGCTGTTTTTT. This translates into CASSWTGTSNTGELFF.

The chain has TRBV4-1 and TRBJ2-1, with 7 bases fitting TRBD2. This CDR3 is built from 17 residues. Trimming cost V 1 base and J 2 bases; bases outside gene matches: 8. The germline V gene encodes CDR1 MGHRA and CDR2 YSYEKL. The CDR3 DNA is TGCGCCAGCAGCCAAGGGACTAGACTCACTCCCTACAATGAGCAGTTCTTC. Its translation is CASSQGTRLTPYNEQFF.

The chain links TRBV5-5 to TRBJ1-1, with a possible D match to TRBD1 (6 bases). CDR1 and CDR2 from the germline V gene are SGHKS and YYEKEE (reference sequence). The CDR3 is 14 amino acids. With 1 base removed from V and 4 bases from J, the gap between germline ends came to 11 bases. The CDR3 sequence is CASSLTGMATEAFF. CDR3 DNA: TGTGCCAGCAGCTTGACAGGGATGGCCACTGAAGCTTTCTTT.

The sample holds one count of this clone. The rearrangement joins TRBV7-3 to TRBJ2-5; 15 bases fit TRBD2. This CDR3 has 16 residues. The germline V gene has CDR1 SGHTA and CDR2 FQGTGA. Trimming at V came to 5 bases and at J to 4 bases, leaving 5 bases not matched to a gene. The CDR3 sequence is CASSAGGLAGGETQYF. The CDR3 DNA follows: TGTGCCAGCAGCGCGGGGGGACTAGCGGGGGGAGAGACCCAGTACTTC.

The rearrangement joins TRBV11-2 to TRBJ2-7, with D unresolved. Trimming removed 1 base at V and 6 bases at J, with 13 bases between. Germline values: CDR1 SGHAT, CDR2 FQNNGV. The CDR3 length is 14 residues. The CDR3 here is CASSLATGYLEQYF. The CDR3 DNA reads TGTGCCAGCAGCTTAGCTACCGGGTACCTCGAGCAGTACTTC.